Presented here are 14 T cell receptor beta chains from one specimen sequenced in a study of blood T cell repertoires in COVID-19. TCRdb's table, derived via immunoSEQ multiplex PCR, lists solely in-frame clones and lacks some. There are approximately 69,000 clones in the sample; about four fifths occur only once, and roughly 15% lies in the top ten. Material: peripheral blood. These receptors all stem from a man between 50 and 59 years old with COVID-19, enrolled during active disease.

This chain connects TRBV15 to TRBJ1-1; D is unclear. The CDR3 runs 16 residues. CDR1 LNHNV and CDR2 YYDKDF come from the germline V gene (reference sequence). With 0 bases removed from V and 1 base from J, the gap between germline ends came to 12 bases. In nucleotides, the CDR3 is TGTGCCACCAGCAGAGATCGGGGTAAGGAGAACACTGAAGCTTTCTTT. Translated: CATSRDRGKENTEAFF.

The chain couples TRBV6-6 to TRBJ2-3; TRBD2 is a possible D gene (7 bases). V dropped 3 bases and J dropped 0 bases, with 13 bases sitting between them. The V gene's germline CDR1 is MNHNY and CDR2 SVGAGI (reference sequence). There are 16 residues in the CDR3. This CDR3 reads CASSYPGGPSTDTQYF. DNA for the CDR3: TGTGCCAGCAGTTATCCCGGGGGGCCCAGCACAGATACGCAGTATTTT.

The CDR3 protein is CAWSRTNRVTMRNQPQHF. The CDR3 nucleotides read TGTGCCTGGAGTCGAACCAACAGGGTAACTATGCGCAATCAGCCCCAGCATTTT. V is TRBV30 and J is TRBJ1-5, with D maybe TRBD1 (6 bases). Trimming cost V 2 bases and J 2 bases, with 22 bases left between them. This CDR3 has 18 residues. Germline CDR1 is GTSNPN and CDR2 is SVGIG (reference sequence).

The gene calls are TRBV29-1 and TRBJ2-1, with 10 positions matching TRBD1. V lost 6 bases to trimming and J lost 14 bases; unmatched junction nucleotides: 10. CDR3 length equals 12 residues. Germline V gene data show CDR1 as SQVTM and CDR2 as ANQGSEA. The CDR3 region is CSVVPWDRGKFF. DNA for the CDR3: TGCAGCGTCGTCCCTTGGGACAGGGGAAAGTTCTTC.

The genes are TRBV30 and TRBJ1-5; 8 bases match TRBD1. V trimming: 2 bases; J trimming: 4 bases; junction bases outside the gene matches: 4. Germline CDR1 reads GTSNPN; CDR2 reads SVGIG (reference sequence). CDR3 length: 14 amino acids. The CDR3 protein is CAWSRTGQNQPQHF. CDR3 coding DNA: TGTGCCTGGAGTAGGACAGGGCAGAATCAGCCCCAGCATTTT.

This chain joins TRBV5-4 and TRBJ2-3, with D possibly TRBD2 on 7 matching bases. The CDR3 totals 16 residues. Germline values: CDR1 SGHNT, CDR2 YYREEE (reference sequence). V was shortened by 4 bases and J by 1 base, with 16 bases between the two germline ends. The CDR3 here is CASSPRGGAGTDTQYF. As DNA, the CDR3 is TGTGCCAGCAGCCCGCGCGGGGGCGCCGGCACAGATACGCAGTATTTT.

This clone has only one observation. The chain recombines TRBV18 with TRBJ2-7, with 7 bases lining up with TRBD2. Germline V gene lookup returns CDR1 KGHSH and CDR2 LQKENI. After removal of 4 bases from V and 6 bases from J, the junction contained 18 bases not matched to a gene. CDR3 size: 17 residues. The CDR3 sequence is CASSQTTSSHPIGEQYF. In nucleotides, the CDR3 is TGTGCCAGCTCACAAACGACTAGCTCCCACCCAATCGGCGAGCAGTACTTC.

The chain links TRBV19 to TRBJ2-5, with TRBD1 identical over 8 bases. The CDR3 is made up of 15 amino acids. J was trimmed by 5 bases and V by 3 bases; bases with no gene match: 8. In germline, CDR1 is LNHDA, CDR2 SQIVND (reference sequence). CDR3 sequence: CASSILDRGLETQYF. The DNA of the CDR3 is TGTGCCAGTAGTATCCTAGACAGGGGTTTGGAGACCCAGTACTTC.

The CDR3 coding sequence is TGTGCCAGTAGGAAACGGGACTTTCGGACTGAAGCTTTCTTT. Protein: CASRKRDFRTEAFF. The chain uses TRBV19 and TRBJ1-1, with D perhaps matching TRBD1 (5 bases). This CDR3 has 14 residues. The V end was cut by 6 bases, the J end by 5 bases, with 16 bases between. Germline V gives CDR1 LNHDA, CDR2 SQIVND (reference sequence). Complete variable domain (other parts from reference TRBV19 and TRBJ1-1): DGGITQSPKYLFRKEGQNVTLSCEQNLNHDAMYWYRQDPGQGLRLIYYSQIVNDFQKGDIAEGYSVSREKKESFPLTVTSAQKNPTAFYLCASRKRDFRTEAFFGQGTRLTVV.

The CDR3 is CASSQDGGLYGYTF. The CDR3 DNA reads as TGCGCCAGCAGCCAAGACGGGGGGCTCTATGGCTACACCTTC. V gene TRBV4-3 combines with J gene TRBJ1-2, with D possibly matching TRBD1 (6 bases). Trimming stripped 0 bases from V and 4 bases from J, with 9 bases between. Germline V CDR1 and CDR2: LGHNA, YSLEER. The CDR3 sequence is 14 residues long.

The rearrangement joins TRBV18 to TRBJ1-1; 7 bases fit TRBD1. Losses at the gene ends were 7 bases for V and 3 bases for J; bases not matched to a gene: 5. The germline V gene encodes CDR1 KGHSH and CDR2 LQKENI. The CDR3 is made up of 13 amino acids. The CDR3 loop reads CASFGTADTEAFF. CDR3 nucleotides: TGTGCCAGCTTTGGGACAGCCGACACTGAAGCTTTCTTT.

V gene TRBV4-1 combines with J gene TRBJ1-5, with D unclear. This CDR3 region has 17 residues. V lost 3 bases, J lost 0 bases, and 15 bases lay in between. Germline CDR1 is MGHRA and CDR2 is YSYEKL. DNA of the CDR3: TGCGCCAGCAGCCATAGAACCTCCGGGTTTAGCAATCAGCCCCAGCATTTT. It codes for CASSHRTSGFSNQPQHF.

The gene calls are TRBV19 and TRBJ2-7; D gene uncertain. Trimming removed 5 bases from V and 3 bases from J, with 14 bases in between. The CDR3 totals 14 residues. Per the germline V gene, CDR1 is LNHDA and CDR2 is SQIVND (reference sequence). The CDR3: CASSSTTSNYEQYF. As DNA, the CDR3 is TGTGCCAGTAGTTCGACGACAAGCAACTACGAGCAGTACTTC.

This chain links TRBV6-5 with TRBJ1-5; TRBD1 agrees at 8 bases. The CDR3 covers 15 residues. Unmatched junction bases numbered 8, after V lost 0 bases and J lost 10 bases. CDR1 and CDR2 (germline): MNHEY, SVGAGI. The CDR3 reads CASSYSGQDLQPQHF. CDR3 DNA: TGTGCCAGCAGTTACTCGGGACAGGACCTCCAACCCCAGCATTTT.